A single sample gave rise to the 17 T cell receptor beta chains below, sequenced in a study of T cells in Graves' hyperthyroidism and ophthalmopathy. The source material, RNA transcripts, was used to amplify TCR beta CDR3 regions. The HTBI set primed first-round TCR CDR3 RT-PCR. TCRdb re-analysed the multiplex PCR reads in MiXCR, keeping a single row per CDR3 protein. The sample has hundreds of thousands of distinct CDR3 sequences; around 15% are singletons. The sample taken for sequencing was blood. Receptors were obtained from a woman between 18 and 29 years old with Graves' hyperthyroidism.

The chain combines TRBV2 with TRBJ2-1; 8 bases align to TRBD2. The CDR3 is 12 residues long. The V gene end was trimmed by 7 bases and the J gene end by 9 bases; junction bases not matched to a gene: 5. Looked up from germline, CDR1 is SNHLY and CDR2 is FYNNEI. For the CDR3, the DNA is TGTGCCAGCACGCGGGAGGTTGGTGAGCAGTTCTTC. It is translated as CASTREVGEQFF.

Ten or more counts support this clonotype. The chain employs TRBV5-5 and TRBJ2-7; tentative D call: TRBD1 (5 bases). The CDR3 runs to 16 residues. Looked up from germline, CDR1 is SGHKS and CDR2 is YYEKEE (reference sequence). The ends were cut back, 4 bases at V and 6 bases at J, with 23 bases in the middle. The CDR3 protein is CASSPPRQRTSGEQYF. CDR3 bases: TGTGCCAGCAGCCCCCCGCGACAGCGAACCTCGGGCGAGCAGTACTTC. The full variable domain, its missing parts supplied by reference TRBV5-5 and TRBJ2-7, is DAGVTQSPTHLIKTRGQQVTLRCSPISGHKSVSWYQQVLGQGPQFIFQYYEKEERGRGNFPDRFSARQFPNYSSELNVNALLLGDSALYLCASSPPRQRTSGEQYFGPGTRLTVT.

This clonotype was counted at least ten times. This chain's CDR3 is CASSPLDLWGTQYF. The CDR3 region has the DNA TGCGCCAGCAGCCCGCTGGACCTTTGGGGGACCCAGTACTTC. The chain employs TRBV5-1 and TRBJ2-5; no definite D call. Germline-derived CDR1 and CDR2 are SGHRS and YFSETQ. V was clipped by 4 bases and J by 7 bases, with 17 bases between them. The CDR3 loop spans 14 amino acids. The full variable domain, rest sourced from reference TRBV5-1 and TRBJ2-5, is KAGVTQTPRYLIKTRGQQVTLSCSPISGHRSVSWYQQTPGQGLQFLFEYFSETQRNKGNFPGRFSGRQFSNSRSEMNVSTLELGDSALYLCASSPLDLWGTQYFGPGTRLLVL.

In this sample, this clonotype turned up many times. The chain joins TRBV18 to TRBJ1-5; D might be TRBD1 (5 bases). The CDR3 is 14 residues long. CDR1 and CDR2 (germline): KGHSH, LQKENI. Trimming stripped 2 bases from V and 3 bases from J, with 8 bases between. The CDR3 is CASSPSGTNQPQHF. CDR3 DNA sequence: TGTGCCAGCTCACCAAGCGGGACCAATCAGCCCCAGCATTTT.

The rearrangement joins TRBV6-2 or TRBV6-3 to TRBJ2-2; TRBD1 might be the D (5 bases). This CDR3 has 15 residues. The germline gives CDR1 MNHEY, CDR2 SVGEGT. V was shortened by 0 bases and J by 7 bases, with 12 bases between the two germline ends. CDR3 coding DNA: TGTGCCAGCAGTTACTCGACCGGGCAGGGCGGGGAGCTGTTTTTT. It translates to CASSYSTGQGGELFF.

The chain couples TRBV4-1 to TRBJ2-2, with D perhaps matching TRBD2 (7 bases). The germline V gene has CDR1 MGHRA and CDR2 YSYEKL. This CDR3 has 18 amino acids. Trimming left V 0 bases short and J 3 bases short, with 17 bases between. CDR3 nucleotide sequence: TGCGCCAGCAGCCAAGATGGGACCAGGGGAGGGGACACCGGGGAGCTGTTTTTT. This sequence encodes CASSQDGTRGGDTGELFF.

This clonotype has more than one count but fewer than ten. The CDR3 loop is CATSDLQRNGTDTQYF. The CDR3 DNA follows: TGTGCCACCAGTGATTTGCAGAGGAACGGCACAGATACGCAGTATTTT. The chain is built from TRBV24-1 and TRBJ2-3; D is ambiguous. CDR1 and CDR2 (germline): KGHDR, SFDVKD. The CDR3 length is 16 residues. V dropped 0 bases and J dropped 1 base, with 10 bases sitting between them.

This clonotype was seen ten or more times. V usage is TRBV27 and J usage is TRBJ2-1, with 7 bases that match TRBD2. The V and J ends lost 5 bases and 0 bases, in that order; junction bases with no gene match: 7. The germline V gene has CDR1 MNHEY and CDR2 SMNVEV (reference sequence). The CDR3 contains 16 residues. As DNA, the CDR3 is TGTGCCAGCAGTCCTAGCGGCCTGAGCTCCTACAATGAGCAGTTCTTC. Amino acids: CASSPSGLSSYNEQFF.

The chain recombines TRBV30 with TRBJ1-1; TRBD1 agrees at 8 bases. This CDR3 is built from 12 residues. Per the germline V gene, CDR1 is GTSNPN and CDR2 is SVGIG (reference sequence). J lost 7 bases, V lost 4 bases, and 5 bases had no gene match. The CDR3 loop reads CAWTGGSLEAFF. CDR3 bases: TGTGCCTGGACAGGGGGCTCTCTTGAAGCTTTCTTT.

This clonotype was detected many times. The chain is built from TRBV5-1 and TRBJ2-1; 11 bases map to TRBD2. Germline V CDR1 and CDR2: SGHRS, YFSETQ. The junction had 8 bases not matched to a gene; V was cut back by 0 bases and J by 6 bases. The CDR3 has 17 amino acids. The CDR3, as DNA: TGCGCCAGCAGCTTGGAAGTAGCGGGAGGGCCGTTCAATGAGCAGTTCTTC. It translates to CASSLEVAGGPFNEQFF.

The V call is TRBV12-3 or TRBV12-4, the J call TRBJ1-5; D is possibly TRBD1 (6 bases). The germline V and J ends were trimmed by 7 bases and 6 bases, with 19 bases remaining between them. The CDR3 sequence is 15 residues long. The CDR3 DNA reads as TGTGCCAGCACCTTCGGGACACATAGGGGTCAGCCCCAGCATTTT. Protein product: CASTFGTHRGQPQHF.

The genes are TRBV24-1 and TRBJ2-5; D unresolved. Between the trimmed V and J ends, which lost 3 bases and 2 bases, there was a span of 9 bases. The CDR3 is made up of 14 amino acids. Germline V gene sequence: CDR1 KGHDR, CDR2 SFDVKD. The CDR3 loop is CATSDPDLQETQYF. The CDR3, as DNA: TGTGCCACCAGTGATCCGGATTTACAAGAGACCCAGTACTTC.

The table lists this clonotype with a few counts. Compared with germline, one end of the junction differs, possibly owing to a read error. CDR3 region: CVSSLVRGPRVRTGELFF. The CDR3 DNA sequence: TGTGTCAGCAGCTTAGTCCGAGGTCCCAGGGTACGAACCGGGGAGCTGTTTTTT. V and J are TRBV11-2 and TRBJ2-2; possibly TRBD1 for D (5 bases). The CDR3 totals 18 residues. In germline, CDR1 is SGHAT, CDR2 FQNNGV.

This chain joins TRBV27 and TRBJ2-5; 8 bases agree with TRBD2. After removal of 6 bases from V and 5 bases from J, the junction contained 5 bases not matched to a gene. Germline V gene data show CDR1 as MNHEY and CDR2 as SMNVEV (reference sequence). The CDR3 consists of 13 residues. The CDR3 here is CASRVAGTETQYF. In nucleotides, the CDR3 is TGTGCCAGCAGGGTAGCGGGGACCGAGACCCAGTACTTC.

There are many counts of this clonotype. The chain joins TRBV6-1 to TRBJ2-1; D is unclear. Germline V gene sequence: CDR1 MNHNS, CDR2 SASEGT. Trimming shortened V by 6 bases and J by 9 bases, and 33 bases separated the two germline ends. This CDR3 has 19 amino acids. The CDR3 sequence: CASSRHGRFRLNVPSEQFF. CDR3 coding DNA: TGTGCCAGCAGCAGACATGGAAGGTTCCGGCTCAACGTTCCGAGTGAGCAGTTCTTC.

This clonotype has at least ten counts. The chain carries TRBV13 and TRBJ2-1; the match to TRBD2 covers 7 bases. After removal of 1 base from V and 2 bases from J, the junction contained 2 bases not matched to a gene. In germline, CDR1 is PRHDT, CDR2 FYEKMQ (reference sequence). The CDR3 sequence is 15 residues long. CDR3 bases: TGTGCCAGCAGCTTAGTTGGACTAGCCTACAATGAGCAGTTCTTC. This encodes CASSLVGLAYNEQFF.

This clonotype was seen a few times. The chain uses TRBV7-3 and TRBJ2-3, with TRBD2 identical over 13 bases. Trimming took 5 bases from V and 6 from J; bases not matched to a gene: 14. CDR3 length equals 18 residues. The V gene's germline CDR1 is SGHTA and CDR2 FQGTGA. DNA of the CDR3: TGTGCCAGCAGCCCCCACGGGGCGGGACTAGCGGGAACGGATACGCAGTATTTT. It specifies CASSPHGAGLAGTDTQYF. The complete variable domain, with remaining parts taken from reference TRBV7-3 and TRBJ2-3, reads GAGVSQTPSNKVTEKGKYVELRCDPISGHTALYWYRQSLGQGPEFLIYFQGTGAADDSGLPNDRFFAVRPEGSVSTLKIQRTERGDSAVYLCASSPHGAGLAGTDTQYFGPGTRLTVL.